This TCR beta chain comes out of a study of glioma-infiltrating T cells after dendritic cell vaccination. The CDR3 totals 11 residues. Deletions cut 6 bases from V and 8 bases from J, with 11 bases between. Germline V gene lookup returns CDR1 MGHDK and CDR2 SYGVNS. Method: immunoSEQ multiplex PCR; TCRdb's copy keeps in-frame clones and lacks some. The data show 75,000 to 95,000 clones, more than 75% seen once. The time point is: after dendritic cell vaccination, including at tumor progression/relapse. Selection required adequate fresh-frozen tumor tissue plus more than two years' survival data. PBMC sampling occurred before vaccination, two weeks after the third dose, and at progression.

Sequenced here: blood, sampled after dendritic cell vaccination. The chain uses TRBV25-1 and TRBJ2-7; D not resolved. The clonotype comes from a human donor with glioblastoma. DNA of the CDR3: TGTGCCAGCAGAGAAAAACAGAAGCAGTACTTC. Its protein product is CASREKQKQYF.